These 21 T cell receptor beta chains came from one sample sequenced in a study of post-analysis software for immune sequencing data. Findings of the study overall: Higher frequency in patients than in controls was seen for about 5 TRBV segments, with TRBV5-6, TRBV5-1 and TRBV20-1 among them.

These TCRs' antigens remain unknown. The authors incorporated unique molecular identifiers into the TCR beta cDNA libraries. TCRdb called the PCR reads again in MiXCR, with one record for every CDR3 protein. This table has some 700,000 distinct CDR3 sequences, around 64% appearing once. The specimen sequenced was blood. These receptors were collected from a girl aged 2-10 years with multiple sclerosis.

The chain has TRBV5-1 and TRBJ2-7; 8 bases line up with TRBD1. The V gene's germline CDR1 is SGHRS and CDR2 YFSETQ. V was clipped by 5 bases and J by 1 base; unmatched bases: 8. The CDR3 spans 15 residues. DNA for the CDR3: TGCGCCAGCAGACTCAGGGGGCCTAGTTCCTACGAGCAGTACTTC. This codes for CASRLRGPSSYEQYF.

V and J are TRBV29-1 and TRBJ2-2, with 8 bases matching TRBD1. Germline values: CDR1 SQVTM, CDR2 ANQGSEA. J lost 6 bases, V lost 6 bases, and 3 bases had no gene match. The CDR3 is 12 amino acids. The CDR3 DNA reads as TGCAGCGTGCCACAGGGGGCCGGGGAGCTGTTTTTT. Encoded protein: CSVPQGAGELFF.

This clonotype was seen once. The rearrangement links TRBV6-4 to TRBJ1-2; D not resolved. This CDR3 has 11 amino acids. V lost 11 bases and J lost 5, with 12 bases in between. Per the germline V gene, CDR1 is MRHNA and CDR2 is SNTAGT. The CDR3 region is CAGGRPYGYTF. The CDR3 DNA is TGTGCCGGTGGACGGCCTTATGGCTACACCTTC.

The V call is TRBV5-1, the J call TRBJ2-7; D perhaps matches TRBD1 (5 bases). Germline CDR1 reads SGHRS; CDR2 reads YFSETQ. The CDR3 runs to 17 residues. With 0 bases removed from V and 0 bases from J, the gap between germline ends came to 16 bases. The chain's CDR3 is CASSLAGLDDSSYEQYF. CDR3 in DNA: TGCGCCAGCAGCTTGGCCGGGCTAGACGACAGCTCCTACGAGCAGTACTTC. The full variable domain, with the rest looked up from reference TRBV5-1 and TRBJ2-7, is KAGVTQTPRYLIKTRGQQVTLSCSPISGHRSVSWYQQTPGQGLQFLFEYFSETQRNKGNFPGRFSGRQFSNSRSEMNVSTLELGDSALYLCASSLAGLDDSSYEQYFGPGTRLTVT.

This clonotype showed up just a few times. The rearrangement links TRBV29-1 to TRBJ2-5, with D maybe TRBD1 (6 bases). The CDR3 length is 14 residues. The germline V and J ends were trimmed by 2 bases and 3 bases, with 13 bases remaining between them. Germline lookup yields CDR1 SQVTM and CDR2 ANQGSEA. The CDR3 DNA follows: TGCAGCGTTGAAACGGCAGGGGAAGAAGAGACCCAGTACTTC. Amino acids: CSVETAGEEETQYF. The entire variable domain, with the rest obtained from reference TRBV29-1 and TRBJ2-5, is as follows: SAVISQKPSRDICQRGTSLTIQCQVDSQVTMMFWYRQQPGQSLTLIATANQGSEATYESGFVIDKFPISRPNLTFSTLTVSNMSPEDSSIYLCSVETAGEEETQYFGPGTRLLVL.

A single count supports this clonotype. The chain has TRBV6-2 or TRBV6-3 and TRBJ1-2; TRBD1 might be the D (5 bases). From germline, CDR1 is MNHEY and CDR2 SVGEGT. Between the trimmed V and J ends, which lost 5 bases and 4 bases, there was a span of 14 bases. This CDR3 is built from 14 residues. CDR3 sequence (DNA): TGTGCCAGCAGTCCCATGACAGCCTCCTATGGCTACACCTTC. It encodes CASSPMTASYGYTF.

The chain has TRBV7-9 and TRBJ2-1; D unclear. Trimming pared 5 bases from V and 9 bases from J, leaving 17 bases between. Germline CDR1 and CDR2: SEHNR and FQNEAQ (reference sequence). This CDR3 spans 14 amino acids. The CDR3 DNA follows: TGTGCCAGCAGCCTCAAAGACCTTCCCAGTGAGCAGTTCTTC. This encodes CASSLKDLPSEQFF.

In nucleotides, the CDR3 is TGTGCCAGCAGAGACGTACTAGCGGGAGTACGCGAGCAGTACTTC. Protein sequence: CASRDVLAGVREQYF. V gene TRBV6-5 combines with J gene TRBJ2-7; 11 bases align to TRBD2. Germline CDR1 is MNHEY and CDR2 is SVGAGI. This CDR3 comprises 15 residues. With V trimmed by 6 bases and J by 6 bases, 10 bases remained unmatched.

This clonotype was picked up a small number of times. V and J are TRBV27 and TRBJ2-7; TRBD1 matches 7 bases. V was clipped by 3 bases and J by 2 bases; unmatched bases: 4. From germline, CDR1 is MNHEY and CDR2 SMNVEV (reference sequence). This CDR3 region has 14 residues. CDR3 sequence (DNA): TGTGCCAGCAGTTTTAAAGGGGGCACCTACGAGCAGTACTTC. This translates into CASSFKGGTYEQYF.

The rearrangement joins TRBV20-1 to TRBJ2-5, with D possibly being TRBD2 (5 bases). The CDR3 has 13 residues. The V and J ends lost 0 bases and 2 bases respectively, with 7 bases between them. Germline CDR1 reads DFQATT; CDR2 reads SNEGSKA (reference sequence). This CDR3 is CSARDRRQETQYF. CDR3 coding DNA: TGCAGTGCTAGAGATAGGAGGCAAGAGACCCAGTACTTC.

CDR3 sequence (DNA): TGTGCCAGCAGCTTAATGAGAGATACGCAGTATTTT. Its translation is CASSLMRDTQYF. The gene calls are TRBV7-3 and TRBJ2-3; D call uncertain. Germline CDR1 is SGHTA and CDR2 is FQGTGA. V dropped 1 base and J dropped 5 bases, with 4 bases sitting between them. The CDR3 has 12 amino acids.

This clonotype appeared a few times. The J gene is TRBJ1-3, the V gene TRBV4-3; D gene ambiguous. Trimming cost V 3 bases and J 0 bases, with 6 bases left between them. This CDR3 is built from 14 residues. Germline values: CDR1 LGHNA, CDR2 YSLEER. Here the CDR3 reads CASSQDFSGNTIYF. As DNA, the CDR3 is TGCGCCAGCAGCCAGGACTTCTCTGGAAACACCATATATTTT.

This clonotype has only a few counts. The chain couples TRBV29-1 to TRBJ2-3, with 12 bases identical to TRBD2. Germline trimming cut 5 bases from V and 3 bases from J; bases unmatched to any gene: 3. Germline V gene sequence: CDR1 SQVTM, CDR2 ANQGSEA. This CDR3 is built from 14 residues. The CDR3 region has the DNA TGCAGCGTTCTAGCGGGAGGGTCGACAGATACGCAGTATTTT. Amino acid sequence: CSVLAGGSTDTQYF.

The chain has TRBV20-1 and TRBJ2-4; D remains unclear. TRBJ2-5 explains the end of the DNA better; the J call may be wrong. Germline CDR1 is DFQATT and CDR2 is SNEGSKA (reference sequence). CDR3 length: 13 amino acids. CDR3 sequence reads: CSARTEPQETQYF. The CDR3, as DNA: TGCAGTGCTAGAACAGAGCCCCAAGAGACCCAGTACTTC.

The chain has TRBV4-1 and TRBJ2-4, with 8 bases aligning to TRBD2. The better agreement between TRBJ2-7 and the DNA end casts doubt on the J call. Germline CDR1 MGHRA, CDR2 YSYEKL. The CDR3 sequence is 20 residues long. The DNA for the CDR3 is TGCGCCAGCAGCCCGAGGGGAAATTATAAACCGGGACTAGGACCGTACGAGCAGTACTTC. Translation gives CASSPRGNYKPGLGPYEQYF.

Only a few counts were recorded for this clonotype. The CDR3 nucleotides read TGCAGCGTGCACTATAGTGCAGAGACCCAGTACTTC. Translated, it gives CSVHYSAETQYF. This chain connects TRBV29-1 to TRBJ2-5, with D unclear. With 6 bases removed from V and 4 bases from J, the gap between germline ends came to 12 bases. Germline V gives CDR1 SQVTM, CDR2 ANQGSEA. The CDR3 contains 12 residues.

The CDR3 loop reads CSARAGGLRGNQPQHF. The DNA for the CDR3 is TGCAGTGCTAGAGCTGGGGGGCTCCGGGGCAATCAGCCCCAGCATTTT. V is TRBV20-1 and J is TRBJ1-5; a possible D gene is TRBD1 (6 bases). The germline V gene encodes CDR1 DFQATT and CDR2 SNEGSKA (reference sequence). The CDR3 spans 16 residues. V gave up 1 base and J gave up 2 bases, with 15 bases separating them.

The chain's CDR3 is CASSEFLTGGRGNQPQHF. The CDR3 coding sequence is TGTGCCAGCAGTGAATTTTTGACGGGGGGAAGGGGCAATCAGCCCCAGCATTTT. The chain is built from TRBV2 and TRBJ1-5, with TRBD1 as a possible D gene (5 bases). Germline values: CDR1 SNHLY, CDR2 FYNNEI. Trimming pared 2 bases from V and 2 bases from J, leaving 19 bases between. The CDR3 runs to 18 residues.

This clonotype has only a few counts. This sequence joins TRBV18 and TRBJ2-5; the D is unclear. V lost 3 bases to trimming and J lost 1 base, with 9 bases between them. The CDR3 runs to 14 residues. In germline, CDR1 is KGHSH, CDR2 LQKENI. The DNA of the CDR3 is TGTGCCAGCTCACCGTCAACGGCCCAAGAGACCCAGTACTTC. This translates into CASSPSTAQETQYF.

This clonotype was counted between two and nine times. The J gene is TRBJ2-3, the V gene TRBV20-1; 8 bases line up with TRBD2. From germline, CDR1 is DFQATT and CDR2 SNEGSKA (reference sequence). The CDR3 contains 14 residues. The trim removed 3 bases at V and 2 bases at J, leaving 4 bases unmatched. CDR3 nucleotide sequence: TGCAGTGCTAGCGGCGGGGGGCCCACAGATACGCAGTATTTT. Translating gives CSASGGGPTDTQYF.

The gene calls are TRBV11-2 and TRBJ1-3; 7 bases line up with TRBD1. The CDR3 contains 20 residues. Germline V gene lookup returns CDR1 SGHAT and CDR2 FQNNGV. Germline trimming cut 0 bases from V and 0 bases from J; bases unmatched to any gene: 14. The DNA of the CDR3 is TGTGCCAGCAGCTTAGAACGACAGGGCCGAGGGTACCTCTCTGGAAACACCATATATTTT. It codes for CASSLERQGRGYLSGNTIYF.